The sequence of this T cell receptor beta chain was determined in a study of multiple sclerosis patients with progressive multifocal leukoencephalopathy. TCRdb's table, derived via immunoSEQ multiplex PCR, lists solely in-frame clones and lacks some. The table has under 30,000 clones, 90% seen once. Time point meaning: more than ten months of natalizumab therapy. Germline V CDR1 and CDR2: SGDLS, YYNGEE. V shed 0 bases, J shed 6 bases, and the junction held 3 bases outside the gene matches. The length of the CDR3 is 14 residues. The specimen was PBMCs, collected from a patient treated with natalizumab. The chain couples TRBV9 to TRBJ2-3; 8 bases map to TRBD2. This TCR derives from a human donor with multiple sclerosis. The CDR3 sequence: CASSVGASGDTQYF. CDR3 coding DNA: TGTGCCAGCAGCGTAGGGGCTAGCGGGGATACGCAGTATTTT. Supplemented by reference TRBV9 and TRBJ2-3, the full variable domain reads DSGVTQTPKHLITATGQRVTLRCSPRSGDLSVYWYQQSLDQGLQFLIQYYNGEERAKGNILERFSAQQFPDLHSELNLSSLELGDSALYFCASSVGASGDTQYFGPGTRLTVL.